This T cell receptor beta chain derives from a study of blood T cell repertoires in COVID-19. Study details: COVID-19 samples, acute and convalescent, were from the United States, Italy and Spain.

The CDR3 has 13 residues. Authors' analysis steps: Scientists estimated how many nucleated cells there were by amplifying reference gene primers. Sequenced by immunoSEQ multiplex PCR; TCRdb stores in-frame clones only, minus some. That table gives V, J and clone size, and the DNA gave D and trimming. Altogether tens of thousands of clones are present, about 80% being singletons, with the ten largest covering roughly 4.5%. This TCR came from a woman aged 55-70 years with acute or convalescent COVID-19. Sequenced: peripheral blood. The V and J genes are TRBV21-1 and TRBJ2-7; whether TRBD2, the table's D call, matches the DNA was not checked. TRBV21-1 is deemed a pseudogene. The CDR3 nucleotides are TGTGCCAGCAGCAAAGGAGACTTGGACGAGCAGTACTTC. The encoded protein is CASSKGDLDEQYF.